These 14 T cell receptor beta chains were sequenced from one sample in a study of T cells after yellow fever vaccination. TCRdb called the 5' RACE reads again in MiXCR, with one record for every CDR3 protein. Altogether about 550,000 distinct CDR3 sequences are present, over 15% being singletons, with the ten largest covering approximately 14%. The sample in question was PBMCs, obtained 15 days after the yellow fever booster vaccination. These receptors were taken from a young man who received the YFV17D yellow fever vaccine.

This clonotype was recorded a few times. The chain carries TRBV29-1 and TRBJ2-5; D is unclear. The CDR3 consists of 10 residues. Germline V lookup: CDR1 SQVTM, CDR2 ANQGSEA. Trimming shortened V by 4 bases and J by 5 bases, and 5 bases separated the two germline ends. Written as DNA, the CDR3 is TGCAGCGTTGCCTGGGAGACCCAGTACTTC. Its translation is CSVAWETQYF.

CDR3 in DNA: TGTGCCGGGGCCGGAGGGGAAAAAGGAAACACCATATATTTT. Translating it yields CAGAGGEKGNTIYF. The chain employs TRBV6-1 and TRBJ1-3; weak D call: TRBD1 (5 bases). The V gene lost 11 bases and the J gene lost 4 bases, with 18 bases spanning the gap. The CDR3 has 14 residues. The V gene's germline CDR1 is MNHNS and CDR2 SASEGT.

The V gene is TRBV4-3, the J gene TRBJ2-3; the D call may be TRBD1 or TRBD2 (5 bases each). Trimming pared 0 bases from V and 8 bases from J, leaving 9 bases between. This CDR3 comprises 13 residues. Germline CDR1 reads LGHNA; CDR2 reads YSLEER. The CDR3 coding sequence is TGCGCCAGCAGCCAAGAGAGGGGCGCTACGCAGTATTTT. It codes for CASSQERGATQYF.

This clonotype was observed a handful of times. CDR3 amino acids: CASSPTSGRSNEQFF. DNA of the CDR3: TGTGCCAGCAGCCCGACTAGCGGGAGGAGCAATGAGCAGTTCTTC. The chain links TRBV7-9 to TRBJ2-1; 13 bases agree with TRBD2. With V trimmed by 5 bases and J by 6 bases, 4 bases remained unmatched. CDR1 is SEHNR, CDR2 FQNEAQ, per germline (reference sequence). The CDR3 has 15 residues.

This clonotype was seen a handful of times. The genes are TRBV2 and TRBJ2-7; no clear D. V was trimmed by 4 bases and J by 8 bases, leaving 9 bases between them. The CDR3 runs to 11 residues. Germline assignment: CDR1 SNHLY and CDR2 FYNNEI. The DNA for the CDR3 is TGTGCCAGCAGTGTGGGCGCCCAGCAGTACTTC. It is translated as CASSVGAQQYF. Drawing the rest from reference TRBV2 and TRBJ2-7, the complete variable domain is EPEVTQTPSHQVTQMGQEVILRCVPISNHLYFYWYRQILGQKVEFLVSFYNNEISEKSEIFDDQFSVERPDGSNFTLKIRSTKLEDSAMYFCASSVGAQQYFGPGTRLTVT.

This chain uses TRBV6-2 or TRBV6-3 with TRBJ2-7, with 9 bases matching TRBD2. The J segment lost 0 bases and the V segment lost 11 bases, leaving 5 bases of the junction unmatched. This CDR3 region has 13 residues. Germline assignment: CDR1 MNHEY and CDR2 SVGEGT. The DNA for the CDR3 is TGTGCCGCTGGACTAGCGAGCTCCTACGAGCAGTACTTC. Translating it yields CAAGLASSYEQYF.

This clonotype has only a few counts. The chain recombines TRBV12-3 or TRBV12-4 with TRBJ2-7; 8 bases are shared with TRBD2. V was clipped by 4 bases and J by 6 bases; unmatched bases: 8. The CDR3 length is 14 residues. The CDR3 DNA reads as TGTGCCAGCAGTTCCGGGACTAGTTCGTCCGAGCAGTACTTC. Residues: CASSSGTSSSEQYF.

The chain recombines TRBV11-2 with TRBJ2-3; 11 bases are shared with TRBD2. With V trimmed by 0 bases and J by 8 bases, 7 bases remained unmatched. This CDR3 is built from 16 residues. Germline CDR1 SGHAT, CDR2 FQNNGV. CDR3 nucleotides: TGTGCCAGCAGCTTAGATCGGCTAGCGGGAGGCGCTACGCAGTATTTT. It codes for CASSLDRLAGGATQYF.

The V and J genes are TRBV6-1 and TRBJ2-5; 7 nucleotides match TRBD2. Trimming cost V 7 bases and J 4 bases; bases outside gene matches: 12. This CDR3 is 15 amino acids long. Germline CDR1 reads MNHNS; CDR2 reads SASEGT. CDR3 sequence reads: CASTRGRGGIETQYF. The CDR3, as DNA: TGTGCCAGCACCCGGGGAAGGGGAGGGATAGAGACCCAGTACTTC.

The table lists this clonotype with many counts. The rearrangement uses TRBV5-4 and TRBJ2-2, with TRBD2 matching over 13 bases. Germline loops: CDR1 SGHNT, CDR2 YYREEE (reference sequence). There are 17 residues in the CDR3. After removal of 3 bases from V and 0 bases from J, the junction contained 2 bases not matched to a gene. The CDR3 is CASSSGLAGSNTGELFF. DNA of the CDR3: TGTGCCAGCAGCTCGGGACTAGCGGGATCGAACACCGGGGAGCTGTTTTTT.

This clonotype was detected a few times. The rearrangement links TRBV29-1 to TRBJ2-3, with TRBD2 matching 10 bases. The CDR3 consists of 14 residues. V gave up 6 bases and J gave up 6 bases; unmatched junction bases: 9. Per germline, CDR1 SQVTM and CDR2 ANQGSEA. The DNA of the CDR3 is TGCAGCGTGGCCGGGACTAGCGCGAAGGATACGCAGTATTTT. Its protein is CSVAGTSAKDTQYF.

The V and J genes are TRBV7-9 and TRBJ2-2; D may be TRBD1 or TRBD2 (5 bases each). Germline lookup yields CDR1 SEHNR and CDR2 FQNEAQ (reference sequence). The CDR3 has 15 residues. Trimming left V 5 bases short and J 4 bases short, with 14 bases between. CDR3 sequence: CASSQRTGTTGELFF. CDR3 nucleotide sequence: TGTGCCAGCAGCCAACGGACTGGGACCACCGGGGAGCTGTTTTTT.

The chain has TRBV4-3 and TRBJ2-2; 12 bases are shared with TRBD2. Per the germline V gene, CDR1 is LGHNA and CDR2 is YSLEER. J was trimmed by 5 bases and V by 0 bases; bases with no gene match: 4. The CDR3 contains 17 residues. This chain's CDR3 is CASSQEGGLAGTGELFF. Written as DNA, the CDR3 is TGCGCCAGCAGCCAAGAAGGTGGACTAGCGGGGACCGGGGAGCTGTTTTTT.

This chain links TRBV12-3 or TRBV12-4 with TRBJ2-1, with D possibly being TRBD2 (5 bases). The CDR3 has 14 amino acids. Trimming removed 5 bases from V and 7 bases from J, with 15 bases in between. The CDR3 nucleotides are TGTGCCAGCAGTCCCCTTACCGGGGTAAATGAGCAGTTCTTC. Translating it yields CASSPLTGVNEQFF.